Below, 8 T cell receptor beta chains from the same sample are listed, as sequenced in a study of T cells after yellow fever vaccination. TCRdb analysed the 5' RACE reads with MiXCR anew, one entry per CDR3 protein. The sample yields around 330,000 distinct CDR3 sequences, 3% to 4.5% seen once. This specimen was PBMCs, taken on the day of the yellow fever booster vaccination. These receptors all come from a young man who received the YFV17D yellow fever vaccine.

Many counts were recorded for this clonotype. The rearrangement links TRBV14 to TRBJ2-3, with 7 bases lining up with TRBD1. The CDR3 is 16 amino acids. The V gene end was trimmed by 4 bases and the J gene end by 1 base; junction bases not matched to a gene: 8. Germline CDR1 reads SGHDN; CDR2 reads FVKESK. CDR3 sequence reads: CASSLLGGSGTDTQYF. The DNA for the CDR3 is TGTGCCAGCAGCCTCTTAGGGGGCTCGGGCACAGATACGCAGTATTTT.

Here the CDR3 DNA reads TGTGCCAGCAGCTTAGACAGCCTCAATCAGCCCCAGCATTTT. Residues: CASSLDSLNQPQHF. The V and J genes are TRBV7-2 and TRBJ1-5; D is ambiguous. V gave up 1 base and J gave up 3 bases, with 7 bases separating them. The CDR3 extends over 14 amino acids. Germline V lookup: CDR1 SGHTA, CDR2 FQGNSA.

This clonotype was picked up many times. The CDR3 loop reads CSAHPLLAADTDTQYF. The CDR3 DNA sequence: TGCAGTGCTCACCCGCTACTAGCGGCTGACACAGATACGCAGTATTTT. This chain uses TRBV20-1 with TRBJ2-3; 8 bases are a match to TRBD2. CDR3 length equals 16 residues. Germline values: CDR1 DFQATT, CDR2 SNEGSKA (reference sequence). The V segment lost 5 bases and the J segment 2 bases; nucleotides outside the gene matches: 12.

This clonotype was seen ten or more times. This sequence joins TRBV6-6 and TRBJ2-3, with D unclear. The germline gives CDR1 MNHNY, CDR2 SVGAGI (reference sequence). The CDR3 is 16 residues long. V was pared by 2 bases and J by 0 bases, with 12 bases between. The CDR3, as DNA: TGTGCCAGCAGTTACGATCTGGATTCCAGCACAGATACGCAGTATTTT. Protein sequence: CASSYDLDSSTDTQYF.

This clonotype appeared many times. The chain employs TRBV4-1 and TRBJ2-7, with 10 bases matching TRBD2. With V trimmed by 4 bases and J by 3 bases, 9 bases remained unmatched. Germline CDR1 MGHRA, CDR2 YSYEKL. The CDR3 has 16 residues. CDR3 nucleotides: TGCGCCAGCAGCCCAGATATTAGCGGGAGGAACTACGAGCAGTACGTC. Protein product: CASSPDISGRNYEQYV.

This clonotype was detected many times. This chain uses TRBV20-1 with TRBJ1-1, with 8 bases aligning to TRBD1. This CDR3 has 15 amino acids. The germline V gene encodes CDR1 DFQATT and CDR2 SNEGSKA (reference sequence). The ends lost 5 bases at V and 4 bases at J; junction bases unmatched: 12. The CDR3 region is CSAGRDRRMVTEAFF. The CDR3 DNA reads as TGCAGTGCTGGCCGGGACAGGAGGATGGTCACTGAAGCTTTCTTT.

This chain joins TRBV20-1 and TRBJ1-6; D might be TRBD1 (5 bases). The CDR3 extends over 14 amino acids. Germline CDR1 DFQATT, CDR2 SNEGSKA (reference sequence). Here the CDR3 reads CSAQGAAYNSPLHF. CDR3 nucleotide sequence: TGCAGCGCGCAAGGGGCGGCCTATAATTCACCCCTCCACTTT.

This clonotype has just a few counts. This chain uses TRBV27 with TRBJ1-1, with a weak D call TRBD1 (5 bases). Trimming took off 10 bases at V and 1 base at J, with 10 bases between the two ends. Germline loops: CDR1 MNHEY, CDR2 SMNVEV (reference sequence). The CDR3 has 12 amino acids. CDR3 amino acids: CATGTGNTEAFF. Here the CDR3 DNA reads TGTGCCACCGGGACGGGGAACACTGAAGCTTTCTTT.